This T cell receptor beta chain was observed in a study of graft-versus-host responses after intestinal transplantation. Study results and caveats: Detected in recipient marrow were GvH clones, some of which were first observed in ileum or blood.

The germline gives CDR1 SGHRS, CDR2 YFSETQ. This CDR3 region has 13 residues. Trimming took 2 bases from V and 5 from J; bases not matched to a gene: 2. This clone was seen a handful of times. What it binds is unknown. The method was immunoSEQ multiplex PCR; TCRdb's version includes in-frame clones alone and lacks a portion of them. Of fewer than 20,000 clones in the sample, around 83% were seen once. Researchers processed graft tissue to release intraepithelial and lamina propria lymphocytes. The input for sequencing was ileum tissue, taken around 580 days after intestinal transplantation. The chain couples TRBV5-1 to TRBJ2-7; 9 nucleotides align to TRBD1. The sequence derives from a human patient who received an intestinal transplant, so some T cells may come from the graft donor. The DNA for the CDR3 is TGCGCCAGCAGCTTCGGGGACAGGGACGAGCAGTACTTC. It yields the protein CASSFGDRDEQYF.